Listed below are T cell receptor beta chains from one sample, sequenced in a study of CD8 T cells in ankylosing spondylitis. TCRdb re-called the 5' RACE reads with MiXCR, one entry per CDR3 protein. The data hold about 360,000 distinct CDR3 sequences, with 20% to 25% observed a single time. The specimen was blood, either unsorted or a sorted T cell fraction (not recorded which). These TCRs come from a male donor with ankylosing spondylitis or in good health (not recorded which). Each CDR3 is given with its conserved first and last residue.

j_call,v_call,cdr3_aa
TRBJ2-6,TRBV7-6,CASSSGQGAPTPSGANVLTF
TRBJ2-3,TRBV2,CASSAVNTDTQYF
TRBJ2-2,TRBV4-1,CASSQDSGLGTGELFF
TRBJ1-1,TRBV4-1,CASSQRDRDDVMNTEAFF
TRBJ2-7,TRBV4-2,CASTGQLSYEQYF
TRBJ2-7,TRBV12-3/TRBV12-4,CASSPGTGQEQYF
TRBJ2-1,TRBV24-1,CATIGGARNEQFF
TRBJ2-1,TRBV15,CATSSTRDRGGASSYNEQFF
TRBJ1-1,TRBV9,CASSTENTEAFF
TRBJ1-1,TRBV7-7,CASSRGDITEAFF
TRBJ2-7,TRBV12-3/TRBV12-4,CASSNGLVTGASEQYF